Included here is one TCR beta chain sequence, with context. This sample is part of a study of T cell changes during pregnancy in multiple sclerosis. The data were produced by immunoSEQ multiplex PCR, yet TCRdb's version contains in-frame clones alone and is incomplete. This table holds 80,000 to 100,000 clones, 75% to 95% found once. Germline V gene lookup returns CDR1 MNHEY and CDR2 SVGAGI. Trimming took off 3 bases at V and 0 bases at J, with 5 bases between the two ends. The CDR3 is made up of 13 amino acids. The J gene is TRBJ1-1, the V gene TRBV6-5; D is uncertain. The sample was peripheral blood, taken in the second trimester of pregnancy. This clonotype originated in a female donor in good health, enrolled as a control in a pregnancy study. The CDR3 DNA follows: TGTGCCAGCAGTTATGCGGTGAACACTGAAGCTTTCTTT. It yields the protein CASSYAVNTEAFF.